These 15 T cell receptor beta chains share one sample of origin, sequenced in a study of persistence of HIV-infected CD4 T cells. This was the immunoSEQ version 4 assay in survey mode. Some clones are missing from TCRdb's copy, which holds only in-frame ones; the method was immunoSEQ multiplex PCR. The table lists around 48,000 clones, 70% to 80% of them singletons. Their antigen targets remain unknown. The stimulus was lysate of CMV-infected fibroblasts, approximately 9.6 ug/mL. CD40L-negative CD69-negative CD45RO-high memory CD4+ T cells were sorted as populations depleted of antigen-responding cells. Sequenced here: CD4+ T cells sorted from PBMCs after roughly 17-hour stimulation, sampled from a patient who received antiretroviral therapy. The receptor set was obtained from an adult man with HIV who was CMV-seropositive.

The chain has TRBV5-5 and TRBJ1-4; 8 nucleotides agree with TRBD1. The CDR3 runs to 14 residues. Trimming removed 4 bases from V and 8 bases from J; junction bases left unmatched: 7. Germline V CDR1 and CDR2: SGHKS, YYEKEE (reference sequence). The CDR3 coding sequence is TGTGCCAGCAGCCCACAGGGGGTTAAGGAAAAACTGTTTTTT. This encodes CASSPQGVKEKLFF. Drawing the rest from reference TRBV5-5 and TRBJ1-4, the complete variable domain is DAGVTQSPTHLIKTRGQQVTLRCSPISGHKSVSWYQQVLGQGPQFIFQYYEKEERGRGNFPDRFSARQFPNYSSELNVNALLLGDSALYLCASSPQGVKEKLFFGSGTQLSVL.

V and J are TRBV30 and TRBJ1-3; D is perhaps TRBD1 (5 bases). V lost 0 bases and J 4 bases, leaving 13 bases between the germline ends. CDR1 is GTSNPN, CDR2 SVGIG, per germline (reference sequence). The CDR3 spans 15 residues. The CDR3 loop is CAWSVLRGVGNTIYF. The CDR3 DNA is TGTGCCTGGAGTGTACTTCGGGGGGTGGGAAACACCATATATTTT.

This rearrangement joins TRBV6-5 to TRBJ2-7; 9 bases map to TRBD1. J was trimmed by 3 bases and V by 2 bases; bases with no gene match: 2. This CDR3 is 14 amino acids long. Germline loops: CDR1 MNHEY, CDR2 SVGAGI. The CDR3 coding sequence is TGTGCCAGCAGTTACGGGGGACAGGGCTACGAGCAGTACTTC. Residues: CASSYGGQGYEQYF.

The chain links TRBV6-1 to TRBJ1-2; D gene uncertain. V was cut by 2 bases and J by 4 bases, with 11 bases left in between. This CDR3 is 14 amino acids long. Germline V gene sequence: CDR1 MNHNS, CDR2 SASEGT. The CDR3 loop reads CASSEQPEAYGYTF. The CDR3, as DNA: TGTGCCAGCAGTGAACAGCCCGAAGCCTATGGCTACACCTTC.

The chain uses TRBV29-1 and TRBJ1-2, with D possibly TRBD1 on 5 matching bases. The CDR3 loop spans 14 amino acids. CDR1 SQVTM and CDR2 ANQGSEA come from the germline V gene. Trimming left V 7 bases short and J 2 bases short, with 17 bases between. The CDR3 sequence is CSAGKGSGNYGYTF. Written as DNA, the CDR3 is TGCAGCGCTGGAAAGGGGAGTGGGAACTATGGCTACACCTTC.

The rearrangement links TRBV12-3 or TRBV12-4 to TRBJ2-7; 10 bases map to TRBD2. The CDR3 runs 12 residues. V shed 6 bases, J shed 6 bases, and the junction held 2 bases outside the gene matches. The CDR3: CASRGLALEQYF. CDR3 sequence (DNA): TGTGCCAGCAGGGGACTAGCGCTCGAGCAGTACTTC.

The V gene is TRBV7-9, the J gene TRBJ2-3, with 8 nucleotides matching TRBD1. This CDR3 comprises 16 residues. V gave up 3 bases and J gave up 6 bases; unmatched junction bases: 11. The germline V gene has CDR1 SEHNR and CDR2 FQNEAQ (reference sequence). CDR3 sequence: CASSLKGQGSWDTQYF. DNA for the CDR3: TGTGCCAGCAGCTTGAAAGGACAGGGAAGTTGGGATACGCAGTATTTT. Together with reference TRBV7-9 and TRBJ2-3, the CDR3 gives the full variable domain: DTGVSQNPRHKITKRGQNVTFRCDPISEHNRLYWYRQTLGQGPEFLTYFQNEAQLEKSRLLSDRFSAERPKGSFSTLEIQRTEQGDSAMYLCASSLKGQGSWDTQYFGPGTRLTVL.

The CDR3 sequence is CASSLPPLLKAFF. CDR3 nucleotide sequence: TGTGCCAGCAGCTTGCCGCCTCTCTTGAAAGCTTTCTTT. The rearrangement uses TRBV5-5 and TRBJ1-1; D remains ambiguous. V gave up 1 base and J gave up 9 bases, with 13 bases separating them. The germline CDR1 and CDR2 sequences are SGHKS and YYEKEE (reference sequence). The CDR3 has 13 residues.

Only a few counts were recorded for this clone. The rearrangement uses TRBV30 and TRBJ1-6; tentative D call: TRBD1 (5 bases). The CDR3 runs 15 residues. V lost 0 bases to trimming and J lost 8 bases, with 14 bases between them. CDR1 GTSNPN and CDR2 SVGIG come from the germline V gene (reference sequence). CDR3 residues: CAWSVRAGWDSPLHF. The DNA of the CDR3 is TGTGCCTGGAGTGTACGAGCAGGGTGGGATTCACCCCTCCACTTT.

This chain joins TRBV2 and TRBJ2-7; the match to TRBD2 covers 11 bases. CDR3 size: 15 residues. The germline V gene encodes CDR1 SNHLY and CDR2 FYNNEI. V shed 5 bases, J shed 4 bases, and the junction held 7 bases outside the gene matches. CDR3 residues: CASSSTSGALYEQYF. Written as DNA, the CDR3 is TGTGCCAGCAGTTCGACTAGCGGGGCATTATACGAGCAGTACTTC.

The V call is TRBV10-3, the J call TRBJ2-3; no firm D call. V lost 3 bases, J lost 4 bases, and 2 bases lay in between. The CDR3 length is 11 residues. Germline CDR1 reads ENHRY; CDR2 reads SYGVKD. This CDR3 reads CAISDADTQYF. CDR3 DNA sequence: TGTGCCATCAGTGACGCAGATACGCAGTATTTT.

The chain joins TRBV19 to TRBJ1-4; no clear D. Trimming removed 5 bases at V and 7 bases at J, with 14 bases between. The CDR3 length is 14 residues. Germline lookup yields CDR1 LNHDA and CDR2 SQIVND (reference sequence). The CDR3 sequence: CASSGFRAAEKLFF. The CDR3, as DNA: TGTGCCAGTAGTGGGTTCCGAGCGGCTGAAAAACTGTTTTTT.

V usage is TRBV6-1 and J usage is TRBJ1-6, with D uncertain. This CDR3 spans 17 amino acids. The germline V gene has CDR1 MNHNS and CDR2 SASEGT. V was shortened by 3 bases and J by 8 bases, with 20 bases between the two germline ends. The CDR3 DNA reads TGTGCCAGCAGTGACCCGGGGAGGGATTGGGGAGATTCACCCCTCCACTTT. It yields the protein CASSDPGRDWGDSPLHF.

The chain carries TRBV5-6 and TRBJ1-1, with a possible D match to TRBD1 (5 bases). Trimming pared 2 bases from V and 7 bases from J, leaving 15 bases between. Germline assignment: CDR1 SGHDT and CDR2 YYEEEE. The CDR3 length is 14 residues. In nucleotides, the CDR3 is TGTGCCAGCAGCTTACGGGGGGGAAGCAGTGAAGCTTTCTTT. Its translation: CASSLRGGSSEAFF.

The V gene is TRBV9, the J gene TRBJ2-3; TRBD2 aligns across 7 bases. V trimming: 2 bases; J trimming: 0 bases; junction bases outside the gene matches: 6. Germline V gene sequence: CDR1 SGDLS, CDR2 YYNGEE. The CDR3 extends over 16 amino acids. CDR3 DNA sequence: TGTGCCAGCAGCGTTAACCCAGCGGGGAGCACAGATACGCAGTATTTT. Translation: CASSVNPAGSTDTQYF.